The source of this T cell receptor (beta chain) is a study of shared clonotypes between healthy human individuals. This clone has a single count. Clones were read by immunoSEQ multiplex PCR, and TCRdb kept only the in-frame ones, dropping some. The sample gives some 2.1 million clones, roughly 94% of which show up once; 0.1% to 0.15% is in the top ten. The CDR3 totals 14 residues. CDR1 is MNHEY and CDR2 is SMNVEV in the germline V gene (reference sequence). V gave up 2 bases and J gave up 4 bases, with 12 bases separating them. This TCR came from a man in his late teens or twenties in good health. The V gene is TRBV27, the J gene TRBJ2-7, with D unresolved. The sequencing sample was made of naive CD4+ T cells sorted from blood. Indicated subset: CD45RA+ positively selected. CDR3 protein: CASSLNRVGYEQYF. The CDR3 DNA reads as TGTGCCAGCAGTTTAAATAGGGTCGGGTACGAGCAGTACTTC.